The rows below give T cell receptor beta chains drawn from one sample of a study of control samples from healthy donors and cancer patients. This table comes from immunoSEQ multiplex PCR, and its TCRdb copy is limited to in-frame clones, with some not included. The sample yields around 110,000 clones, around 89% seen once. Sequences were obtained from PBMCs. These receptors all come from a woman in her forties or fifties with colorectal cancer. Each CDR3 is given without its conserved first and last residue. Fields, in order: J gene, CDR3 length, V gene, clone size, CDR3 protein. Size values are once, few and many counts, or a class for expanded clones, and some rows have none.

TRBJ2-3	13	TRBV5-1	-	ASSLYQPTTDTQY
TRBJ1-5	12	TRBV5-1	-	ASSLQGGGQPQH
TRBJ1-5	12	TRBV9	few	ASSSGQGDQPQH
TRBJ2-1	10	TRBV12-3/TRBV12-4	-	ASSPLSNEQF
TRBJ2-1	13	TRBV6-4	-	ASSSGTSGYNEQF
TRBJ1-1	12	TRBV2	once	ASRREQGRPEAF
TRBJ1-3	11	TRBV2	-	ASSADSGNTIY
TRBJ1-1	11	TRBV6-6	-	ASSRREDTEAF
TRBJ2-7	10	TRBV14	-	ASSQDFQEQY
TRBJ2-2	12	TRBV7-9	-	ASSLLGPGRELF
TRBJ2-7	9	TRBV5-6	once	ASSQGQDEN
TRBJ1-2	12	TRBV2	-	ASSEGRSLYGYT
TRBJ1-2	11	TRBV5-1	-	ATRDRLNYGYT
TRBJ2-2	15	TRBV19	-	ASSIDATNLNTGELF
TRBJ2-1	16	TRBV10-1	-	ASRKRDFEGGNYNEQF
TRBJ2-1	12	TRBV5-1	-	ASSTLAGEGEQF
TRBJ2-1	10	TRBV6-5	-	ASRTDWNEQF
TRBJ2-5	11	TRBV10-1	-	ASSGGNRETQY
TRBJ2-7	13	TRBV2	few	ASSEQTGVPYEQY
TRBJ2-1	17	TRBV19	-	ASSSLLSGQGGFYNEQF
TRBJ2-7	12	TRBV7-2	-	ASSAGLIPYEQY
TRBJ2-3	11	TRBV7-3	-	ASSLQGTDTQY
TRBJ1-2	12	TRBV2	-	ASSPGQGVNGYT
TRBJ2-7	12	TRBV5-1	-	ASSTPDSSYEQY
TRBJ1-4	12	TRBV5-1	-	ASSLVATQEKLF
TRBJ2-1	10	TRBV7-3	-	ASSQTNNEQF
TRBJ2-1	13	TRBV18	once	ASSPRGSSYNEQF
TRBJ1-1	12	TRBV5-1	-	ASSLIPEDTEAF
TRBJ1-2	15	TRBV7-9	once	ASSLAGQGNPLYGYT
TRBJ2-6	18	TRBV5-1	-	ASSLTGSGVLSSGANVLT
TRBJ2-1	14	TRBV6-2/TRBV6-3	-	ASSYVVGGPANEQF
TRBJ1-1	12	TRBV9	once	ASSRSWGNTEAF
TRBJ2-7	12	TRBV9	-	ASSVGLGVYEQY
TRBJ2-3	12	TRBV6-5	-	ASSFTGVTNTQY
TRBJ1-6	14	TRBV6-2/TRBV6-3	few	ASSTGQITENSPLH
TRBJ1-2	13	TRBV5-1	once	ASSLRQGESGGYT
TRBJ2-1	14	TRBV11-3	-	ASSLRSGSSVDEQF
TRBJ2-1	12	TRBV3-1/TRBV3-2	-	ASSSSGGVNEQF
TRBJ2-3	12	TRBV5-1	-	ASSPGGLRDTQY
TRBJ2-1	17	TRBV18	-	ASSPKASGTRDSYNEQF
TRBJ1-3	12	TRBV6-5	-	ASSSDHSGNTIY
TRBJ1-1	11	TRBV10-3	-	AIIGTENTEAF
TRBJ2-3	11	TRBV28	-	ASRRTGGDTQY
TRBJ1-5	12	TRBV6-6	few	ASSYSDRGQPQH
TRBJ2-6	16	TRBV28	-	ASSTTHRGRAGANVLT